This T cell receptor beta chain originates from a study of T cell responses to AZD1222 COVID-19 vaccine. Looking at the study overall: Analyses pooled second doses at about 4 or about 12 weeks. Study-wide points: Spike-specific TCR breadth and depth were elevated following two AZD1222 doses. No repertoire was sampled before or during the peak T cell response, only after it.

TCRdb keeps only in-frame clones here, not all; method: immunoSEQ multiplex PCR. The sample includes about 87,000 clones, 90% seen only once; the top ten take over 7.5%. Losses at the gene ends were 4 bases for V and 9 bases for J; bases not matched to a gene: 5. Germline V CDR1 and CDR2: SGHDT, YYEEEE. The CDR3 is 12 residues long. A note on this clone: Its antigen is as yet unknown.

This sequence was found in an adult in good health. This specimen consisted of peripheral blood, obtained on day 0 of AZD1222 vaccination. The chain has TRBV5-6 and TRBJ1-1; TRBD1 aligns across 8 bases. CDR3 DNA: TGTGCCAGCAGCCCCGGGACAGGTAAAGCTTTCTTT. This encodes CASSPGTGKAFF.